The rows below give T cell receptor beta chains drawn from one sample of a study of CD8+ T cells in alopecia areata. TCRdb's copy holds only in-frame clones and misses some; the assay was immunoSEQ multiplex PCR. This table has around 140,000 clones, approximately 50% appearing once. Sample: CD4+ T cells sorted from blood, taken at week 0. These receptors originate from a human donor with alopecia areata. CDR3s include the opening cysteine and the closing phenylalanine or tryptophan. The D gene is left open where the match is weak. Size tells how often a clone was seen (once, few, many) or the class of an expanded clone, and some rows leave it out.

>TRBJ1-2|-|-|TRBV29-1
CSAVPQGGVYYGYTF
TGCAGCGCCGTACCTCAAGGTGGGGTTTACTATGGCTACACCTTC
>TRBJ2-7|-|TRBD1|TRBV6-5
CASSYQGAYEQYF
TGTGCCAGCAGTTACCAGGGGGCCTACGAGCAGTACTTC
>TRBJ2-5|few|-|TRBV29-1
CSVDFRGRGQETQYF
TGCAGCGTTGATTTCAGGGGACGAGGCCAAGAGACCCAGTACTTC
>TRBJ1-2|-|TRBD1|TRBV7-3
CASSQSRGHGYTF
TGTGCCAGCAGCCAGAGTAGGGGGCATGGCTACACCTTC
>TRBJ1-4|-|TRBD1|TRBV2
CASSRGQLNEKLFF
TGTGCCAGCAGCAGGGGACAGTTAAATGAAAAACTGTTTTTT
>TRBJ2-7|-|-|TRBV29-1
CSVARGVTYEQYF
TGCAGCGTTGCCAGGGGGGTAACCTACGAGCAGTACTTC
>TRBJ2-3|-|-|TRBV2
CASSGTPLADTQYF
TGTGCCAGCAGCGGCACACCACTAGCAGATACGCAGTATTTT
>TRBJ1-4|-|TRBD1|TRBV7-2
CASSPQTGVNEKLFF
TGTGCCAGCAGCCCACAGACAGGGGTGAATGAAAAACTGTTTTTT
>TRBJ1-3|-|TRBD1|TRBV29-1
CSVHRGPGNTIYF
TGCAGCGTACACAGGGGGCCTGGAAACACCATATATTTT
>TRBJ2-7|-|-|TRBV25-1
CASSWSPLGGDSYEQYF
TGTGCCAGCAGTTGGTCCCCTCTTGGGGGCGACTCCTACGAGCAGTACTTC
>TRBJ2-1|few|TRBD2|TRBV9
CASSVGAGGYNEQFF
TGTGCCAGCAGCGTGGGAGCGGGAGGATACAATGAGCAGTTCTTC
>TRBJ2-2|-|-|TRBV30
CAWSVRRPGELFF
TGTGCCTGGAGTGTACGCCGACCCGGGGAGCTGTTTTTT
>TRBJ2-3|few|TRBD2|TRBV29-1
CSVVLAGVTDTQYF
TGCAGCGTTGTTCTAGCGGGTGTCACAGATACGCAGTATTTT
>TRBJ1-2|once|-|TRBV30
CAWSVRPGIEGYTF
TGTGCCTGGAGTGTACGCCCGGGAATTGAGGGCTACACCTTC
>TRBJ1-2|few|-|TRBV7-2
CASSTQRGGYTF
TGTGCCAGCAGCACTCAACGCGGTGGCTACACCTTC
>TRBJ2-5|-|-|TRBV30
CAWSVGGGGKETQYF
TGTGCCTGGAGTGTAGGGGGTGGCGGGAAAGAGACCCAGTACTTC
>TRBJ2-7|-|-|TRBV7-9
CASSPLPQGFAEQYF
TGTGCCAGCAGCCCACTCCCCCAGGGATTTGCCGAGCAGTACTTC
>TRBJ1-1|-|TRBD1|TRBV2
CASSRTGGRMNTEAFF
TGTGCCAGCAGCCGGACAGGGGGTAGGATGAACACTGAAGCTTTCTTT
>TRBJ2-5|-|TRBD2|TRBV23-1
CASSHPEIAGGQETQYF
TGCGCCAGCAGTCATCCTGAAATAGCGGGAGGACAAGAGACCCAGTACTTC
>TRBJ2-2|-|-|TRBV13
CASSYTGELFF
TGTGCCAGCAGTTACACCGGGGAGCTGTTTTTT
>TRBJ2-4|few|-|TRBV29-1
CSVESRVGKNIQYF
TGCAGCGTTGAATCCAGGGTCGGCAAAAACATTCAGTACTTC
>TRBJ1-2|-|-|TRBV11-2
CASSPLSRVGYGYTF
TGTGCCAGCAGCCCTCTCTCCAGGGTCGGCTATGGCTACACCTTC
>TRBJ1-1|-|-|TRBV20-1
CSARPNTEAFF
TGCAGTGCTAGGCCCAACACTGAAGCTTTCTTT
>TRBJ2-7|-|TRBD1|TRBV6-1
CASSQRTGLYEQYF
TGTGCCAGCAGTCAGAGGACAGGATTATACGAGCAGTACTTC
>TRBJ2-7|few|-|TRBV7-2
CASSFSSEGTYEQYF
TGTGCCAGCAGCTTCTCGTCGGAGGGGACCTACGAGCAGTACTTC
>TRBJ1-2|-|-|TRBV7-2
CASSLTVDYGYTF
TGTGCCAGCAGCTTAACCGTGGATTATGGCTACACCTTC
>TRBJ2-5|few|TRBD2|TRBV11-2
CASSLDGAAGGRETQYF
TGTGCCAGCAGCTTAGATGGGGCCGCGGGAGGACGAGAGACCCAGTACTTC
>TRBJ2-3|-|TRBD2|TRBV5-1
CASSLGTRTSGFSDTQYF
TGCGCCAGCAGCTTGGGGACGCGGACTAGCGGGTTTTCAGATACGCAGTATTTT
>TRBJ2-5|-|-|TRBV7-2
CASSPRSGPETQYF
TGTGCCAGCAGCCCACGCTCAGGCCCGGAGACCCAGTACTTC
>TRBJ2-5|-|-|TRBV29-1
CSVDGWNPGDQYF
TGCAGCGTTGACGGCTGGAACCCGGGGGACCAGTACTTC
>TRBJ2-5|-|-|TRBV27
CASSRDSWVETQYF
TGTGCCAGCAGTCGAGACAGCTGGGTAGAGACCCAGTACTTC
>TRBJ1-2|few|-|TRBV6-5
CASSFRDGRYTF
TGTGCCAGCAGCTTCCGGGACGGACGCTACACCTTC
>TRBJ2-1|-|TRBD2|TRBV7-2
CASSPPGLAGHNEQFF
TGTGCCAGCAGCCCCCCGGGACTAGCGGGACACAATGAGCAGTTCTTC
>TRBJ2-7|few|-|TRBV4-3
CASSQGFTGTYYEQYF
TGCGCCAGCAGCCAAGGTTTCACGGGCACCTATTACGAGCAGTACTTC
>TRBJ2-5|-|-|TRBV7-2
CASSRLSETQYF
TGTGCCAGCAGCCGACTTTCAGAGACCCAGTACTTC
>TRBJ2-1|-|TRBD2|TRBV15
CATSRSSSGSYNEQFF
TGTGCCACCAGCAGATCCTCTAGCGGGAGCTACAATGAGCAGTTCTTC
>TRBJ1-2|-|TRBD1|TRBV29-1
CSVGTGDYGYTF
TGCAGCGTCGGGACAGGGGACTATGGCTACACCTTC
>TRBJ2-2|-|-|TRBV28
CATRGSAGELFF
TGTGCCACCCGCGGATCGGCCGGGGAGCTGTTTTTT
>TRBJ2-3|-|-|TRBV5-1
CASSLELGFGTQYF
TGCGCCAGCAGCTTGGAGCTTGGCTTTGGTACGCAGTATTTT
>TRBJ2-3|-|TRBD2|TRBV11-2
CASSLGVMPSGRDTQYF
TGTGCCAGCAGCCTAGGGGTTATGCCTAGCGGGAGAGATACGCAGTATTTT
>TRBJ2-1|-|-|TRBV29-1
CSVSPMTVSSYNEQFF
TGCAGCGTCTCACCCATGACTGTGAGCTCCTACAATGAGCAGTTCTTC
>TRBJ2-7|-|TRBD1|TRBV5-6
CASSGTGGSYEQYF
TGTGCCAGCAGCGGTACAGGGGGCTCCTACGAGCAGTACTTC
>TRBJ2-2|-|-|TRBV7-2
CASSLVGRELFF
TGTGCCAGCAGCTTAGTTGGTCGGGAGCTGTTTTTT
>TRBJ2-7|-|TRBD2|TRBV5-1
CASSFGKAGGNDEQYF
TGCGCCAGCAGCTTTGGGAAAGCGGGAGGGAACGACGAGCAGTACTTC
>TRBJ2-7|few|-|TRBV27
CASSLRAQHPNEQYF
TGTGCCAGCAGTTTAAGGGCCCAGCACCCCAACGAGCAGTACTTC
>TRBJ1-2|once|-|TRBV5-1
CASSPGGGYTF
TGCGCCAGCAGCCCGGGGGGTGGCTACACCTTC
>TRBJ1-5|few|-|TRBV7-8
CASSLVGNQPQHF
TGTGCCAGCAGCTTAGTTGGCAATCAGCCCCAGCATTTT
>TRBJ2-7|few|TRBD1|TRBV5-1
CASSRDRGNEQYF
TGCGCCAGCAGCCGGGACAGGGGTAACGAGCAGTACTTC
>TRBJ2-7|-|-|TRBV7-2
CASSRRDEQYF
TGTGCCAGCAGCCGCCGTGACGAGCAGTACTTC
>TRBJ2-3|-|-|TRBV29-1
CSVHPRLVPDTQYF
TGCAGCGTGCACCCGAGACTAGTTCCAGATACGCAGTATTTT
>TRBJ2-3|-|TRBD2|TRBV4-1
CASSQESETSGRGLTDTQYF
TGCGCCAGCAGCCAAGAATCCGAGACTAGCGGGAGGGGCTTGACAGATACGCAGTATTTT
>TRBJ1-2|few|-|TRBV29-1
CSVTLPDYGYTF
TGCAGCGTAACTCTACCGGACTATGGCTACACCTTC
>TRBJ1-1|-|TRBD1|TRBV30
CAWNPDRGDTEAFF
TGTGCCTGGAACCCCGACAGGGGGGACACTGAAGCTTTCTTT
>TRBJ2-5|-|-|TRBV11-2
CASSSDRQETQYF
TGTGCCAGCAGCTCGGATAGGCAGGAGACCCAGTACTTC
>TRBJ2-1|-|-|TRBV29-1
CSVWSAYNNEQFF
TGCAGCGTTTGGTCCGCCTATAACAATGAGCAGTTCTTC
>TRBJ2-7|-|-|TRBV11-2
CASSFDTYEQYF
TGTGCCAGCAGCTTTGACACCTACGAGCAGTACTTC